Listed below are T cell receptor beta chains from one sample, sequenced in a study of T cells in Graves' hyperthyroidism and ophthalmopathy. TCRdb reprocessed the multiplex PCR reads via MiXCR and lists one record per CDR3 protein. Seen here are roughly 380,000 distinct CDR3 sequences, 11% to 15% observed once, and the top ten hold approximately 11%. Input material: blood. The receptors come from a woman between 55 and 75 years old with Graves' hyperthyroidism. The conserved cysteine and the conserved F or W are not part of the CDR3 here.

j_gene: TRBJ2-7
v_gene: TRBV11-2
CDR3aa: ASSLEPGTSGSKY

j_gene: TRBJ2-7
v_gene: TRBV7-8
CDR3aa: ASRTRSSYEQY

j_gene: TRBJ2-5
v_gene: TRBV5-1
CDR3aa: ASSTRLQETQY

j_gene: TRBJ1-5
v_gene: TRBV5-6
CDR3aa: ASSLGRFSNQPQH

j_gene: TRBJ2-2
v_gene: TRBV12-3/TRBV12-4
CDR3aa: ASSPGLAGTNTGELF

j_gene: TRBJ2-7
v_gene: TRBV15
CDR3aa: ATSSQQGSSYEQY

j_gene: TRBJ2-3
v_gene: TRBV4-1
CDR3aa: ASSQEQGVERGDTQY

j_gene: TRBJ2-3
v_gene: TRBV20-1
CDR3aa: SALAGSMDTQY

j_gene: TRBJ2-7
v_gene: TRBV5-1
CDR3aa: ASRDLDEQY

j_gene: TRBJ2-1
v_gene: TRBV5-1
CDR3aa: ASSLANGGYNEQF

j_gene: TRBJ2-5
v_gene: TRBV20-1
CDR3aa: SARDRLGGETQY

j_gene: TRBJ1-6
v_gene: TRBV19
CDR3aa: ASSMGGIGVNSPLH

j_gene: TRBJ1-6
v_gene: TRBV25-1
CDR3aa: ASSEVGSSPLH

j_gene: TRBJ2-1
v_gene: TRBV19
CDR3aa: ASSTLGGENNEQF

j_gene: TRBJ2-5
v_gene: TRBV12-3/TRBV12-4
CDR3aa: ASSITPGLGQETQY